This T cell receptor beta chain was sequenced for a study of control samples from healthy donors and cancer patients. Only in-frame clones appear in the TCRdb table, and some are missing; sequencing was by immunoSEQ multiplex PCR. The sample has about 110,000 clones, approximately 84% seen once. Germline CDR1 and CDR2: SGHDT and YYEEEE. The CDR3 has 15 residues. V lost 4 bases, J lost 8 bases, and 6 bases stayed unmatched. The J gene is TRBJ2-2, the V gene TRBV5-6; 12 positions agree with TRBD2. This clonotype originated in a man in his late teens or twenties in good health. Specimen: blood. The CDR3 coding sequence is TGTGCCAGCAGCCCTAGCGGGGGGGCCATAGGGGAGCTGTTTTTT. Protein: CASSPSGGAIGELFF.